The clone carrying this T cell receptor beta chain has just a few counts. Its antigen is as yet unknown. Trimming stripped 2 bases from V and 6 bases from J, with 13 bases between. The CDR3 length is 14 residues. Germline V gives CDR1 MGHRA, CDR2 YSYEKL. The source of the sample is a study of beta chain features in type 1 diabetes. Reverse transcribing all isolated RNA meant expressed TCRB transcripts were sequenced. The repertoire was sequenced with immunoSEQ multiplex PCR; TCRdb's copy has only in-frame clones and lacks some. The repertoire holds roughly 300,000 clones, with approximately 15% as singletons. A heparinised blood draw that averaged around 0.12 L was obtained once from each donor. CD4+ naive, central memory, regulatory and stem cell-like memory cells were sorted via CD45RO/CCR7/CD25/CD127/CD95/CD27. Sorted populations all had greater than 95% purity. Whole-study results and caveats: A moderate, significant TCRB CDR3 shortening appeared in type 1 diabetes across four CD4+ subsets.

The sequence was obtained from a man aged 25 to 40 with type 1 diabetes. The chain has TRBV4-1 and TRBJ1-2; no firm D call. Sequencing input: naive CD4+ T cells from blood. The CDR3 region is CASSQTDVGDGYTF. DNA for the CDR3: TGCGCCAGCAGCCAAACCGACGTGGGCGATGGCTACACCTTC.